One TCR beta chain is described in this entry. This entry belongs to a study of blood T cell repertoires in COVID-19. Across the study: Sites across the United States, Italy and Spain contributed samples from acute and convalescent COVID-19. PBMCs, B-cell-depleted T cells, or T cells were the source of the cDNA or gDNA that made up the material.

Methods used by the authors: Scientists estimated how many nucleated cells there were by amplifying reference gene primers. Data came from immunoSEQ multiplex PCR; TCRdb stores just in-frame clones and leaves some out. D and trimming come from the DNA, and the V and J calls and clone size come from that table. The sample lists about 220,000 clones; 80% were seen once. The clonotype originates from a woman between 65 and 79 years old with acute or convalescent COVID-19. Sequencing was done on a sample of peripheral blood.

CDR3 region: CASSRGAGPRSYTF. As DNA, the CDR3 is TGTGCCAGCAGCCGCGGAGCAGGGCCCCGTAGCTACACCTTC. The chain links TRBV4-2 to TRBJ1-2, with a weak D call TRBD1 (5 bases). There are 14 residues in the CDR3. Looked up from germline, CDR1 is LGHNA and CDR2 is YNFKEQ. Trimming removed 4 bases at V and 9 bases at J, with 18 bases between.